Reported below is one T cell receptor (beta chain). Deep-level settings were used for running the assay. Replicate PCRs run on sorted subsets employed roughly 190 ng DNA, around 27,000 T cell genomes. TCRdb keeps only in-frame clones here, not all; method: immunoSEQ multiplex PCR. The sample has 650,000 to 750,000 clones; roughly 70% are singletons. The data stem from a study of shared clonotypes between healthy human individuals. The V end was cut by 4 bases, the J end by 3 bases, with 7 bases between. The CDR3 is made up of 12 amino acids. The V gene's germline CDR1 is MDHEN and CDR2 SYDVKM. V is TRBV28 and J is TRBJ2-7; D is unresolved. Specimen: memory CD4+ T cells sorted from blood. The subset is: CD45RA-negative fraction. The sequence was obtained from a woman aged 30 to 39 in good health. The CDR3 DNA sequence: TGTGCCAGCAGTTCGGAGTACTACGAGCAGTACTTC. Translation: CASSSEYYEQYF.